Listed below are T cell receptor beta chains from one sample, sequenced in a study of graft-versus-host responses after intestinal transplantation. Profiling relied on immunoSEQ multiplex PCR, and the TCRdb table lists in-frame clones only, not all of them. The table includes about 40,000 clones, 90% to 95% detected once. The sample here was PBMCs, taken 734 days after intestinal transplantation. The receptors were gathered from a human patient who received an intestinal transplant, so some T cells may come from the graft donor. The conserved cysteine and the conserved F or W are not part of the CDR3 here. The D gene is left open where the match is weak.

.	TRBV7-2	TRBJ2-5	ASSATTTQY
.	TRBV11-2	TRBJ2-2	ASSQTGLRTGELF
.	TRBV6-5	TRBJ2-7	ASSFLDTDEQY
.	TRBV7-3	TRBJ2-3	ASSLTGDTQY
.	TRBV7-2	TRBJ2-7	ASSFGQLLTYEQY
TRBD1	TRBV13	TRBJ1-4	ASSLRSAGGSEKLF
.	TRBV6-5	TRBJ1-2	ASSYSARGHGYT
.	TRBV5-1	TRBJ2-5	ASVWSIWVQETQY
.	TRBV4-1	TRBJ1-1	ASSQGLGLTEAF
TRBD1	TRBV5-4	TRBJ2-1	ASSPVRQGTYNEQF
TRBD1	TRBV2	TRBJ1-1	ASRERTGNTEAF
TRBD2	TRBV5-5	TRBJ2-3	ASSLAGGFVDTQY
.	TRBV5-1	TRBJ1-2	ASRPGSNYGYT
.	TRBV5-6	TRBJ1-2	ASSLRGANYGYT
TRBD1	TRBV7-3	TRBJ1-6	ASRAGTGNSPLH
.	TRBV4-3	TRBJ1-2	ASSQDRPARKGYT
.	TRBV4-1	TRBJ2-7	ASSQVGAIYEQY
.	TRBV2	TRBJ1-2	ASSGTNYGYT
.	TRBV6-5	TRBJ2-1	ASSYLSSRGNEQF
.	TRBV7-9	TRBJ1-5	ASSSAPNQPQH
.	TRBV6-5	TRBJ1-2	ASSYEGPYGYT
.	TRBV19	TRBJ2-7	ASSIDHEQY
TRBD1	TRBV6-1	TRBJ2-7	ASSRTGKDSYEQY
TRBD1	TRBV5-4	TRBJ1-1	ASSLEVGYGVGQGGTEAF
.	TRBV5-1	TRBJ2-1	ASSLAPDEYEQF
.	TRBV5-1	TRBJ2-3	ASSLTVAGASTDTQY
.	TRBV10-3	TRBJ2-1	AISPGVSNEQF
.	TRBV27	TRBJ1-2	ASSHTGKSGGYT
.	TRBV18	TRBJ2-1	ASSLVTASYNEQF
.	TRBV2	TRBJ1-6	ASIGEDNSPLH
TRBD1	TRBV5-4	TRBJ2-7	ASSPGTEKYEQY
.	TRBV10-2	TRBJ2-6	ASSGLTSSGANVLT
.	TRBV4-1	TRBJ2-1	ASSQSTLGEQF
.	TRBV11-2	TRBJ2-3	ASSSGPRDTQY
.	TRBV6-1	TRBJ2-7	ASRRTPYEQY
.	TRBV6-4	TRBJ1-3	ASSEKGSGNTIY
TRBD1	TRBV5-6	TRBJ1-2	ASSLRQGAANYGYT
.	TRBV6-6	TRBJ2-1	ASSYSRDVDDNEQF
.	TRBV5-1	TRBJ2-2	ASSSGLRGGNTGELF
TRBD1	TRBV7-9	TRBJ1-6	ASSLRRRGNNSPLH
.	TRBV9	TRBJ1-2	ASSPQDGSNYGYT
.	TRBV9	TRBJ2-1	ASSVGGMHEQF
TRBD2	TRBV11-2	TRBJ2-1	ASSLRTSGRYEQF
TRBD1	TRBV28	TRBJ1-5	ASTSGRGRQPQH
.	TRBV7-4	TRBJ2-1	ASSSRGPPYNEQF
.	TRBV6-5	TRBJ2-1	ASRNTRQEF
.	TRBV5-1	TRBJ1-1	ASSSLGGGRLSTEAF
.	TRBV5-6	TRBJ1-2	ASSLYQGLGGYT
TRBD1	TRBV7-3	TRBJ2-1	ASSVGSGQGYNEQF
.	TRBV7-2	TRBJ1-1	ASSLMAVSGLAF
.	TRBV7-7	TRBJ2-5	ASSHNPQETQY
TRBD1	TRBV12-5	TRBJ2-7	ASGLVMGQGADEQY
TRBD2	TRBV11-2	TRBJ2-1	ASSRGLAGTYNEQF
.	TRBV11-3	TRBJ2-7	ASSTGTSPYEQY
.	TRBV6-1	TRBJ2-7	ASSEALRGPHEQY
TRBD2	TRBV7-9	TRBJ2-5	ASSLGRLAGTQETQY
TRBD1	TRBV18	TRBJ1-5	ASSPRPGGEQPQH
TRBD1	TRBV19	TRBJ1-2	ASSIQSRGPDYGYT
.	TRBV5-6	TRBJ2-3	ASSPLQGTQY
TRBD1	TRBV28	TRBJ1-1	ASRGTGAHAMEAF